The 4 T cell receptor beta chains in this list originate from one sample, sequenced in a study of blood T cell repertoires in COVID-19. Method: immunoSEQ multiplex PCR; TCRdb's copy keeps in-frame clones and lacks some. The sample holds roughly 180,000 clones, around 79% seen once. Sample: peripheral blood. Receptors were obtained from a man aged 60-69 years with active or convalescent COVID-19.

This chain uses TRBV19 with TRBJ1-1; tentatively, D is TRBD1 (5 bases). With 4 bases removed from V and 4 bases from J, the gap between germline ends came to 16 bases. The CDR3 runs 15 residues. The germline V gene encodes CDR1 LNHDA and CDR2 SQIVND (reference sequence). The CDR3: CASSTTGIPRTEAFF. The DNA of the CDR3 is TGTGCCAGTAGTACTACAGGAATCCCGCGCACTGAAGCTTTCTTT.

This clone showed up just a few times. This chain uses TRBV12-3 or TRBV12-4 with TRBJ2-5, with D possibly matching TRBD1 (5 bases). The CDR3 spans 12 residues. V was trimmed by 5 bases and J by 7 bases, leaving 11 bases between them. The DNA of the CDR3 is TGTGCCAGCAGTAGACAGAAAGGGACCCAGTACTTC. This translates into CASSRQKGTQYF.

This clone was counted a few times. CDR3 amino acids: CSVTGFGNEKLFF. The CDR3 coding sequence is TGCAGCGTAACAGGGTTTGGAAATGAAAAACTGTTTTTT. This rearrangement joins TRBV29-1 to TRBJ1-4; D possibly corresponds to TRBD1 (6 bases). CDR1 and CDR2 (germline): SQVTM, ANQGSEA. This CDR3 comprises 13 residues. V dropped 6 bases and J dropped 5 bases, with 13 bases sitting between them.

The chain links TRBV14 to TRBJ2-3; 8 bases are shared with TRBD2. The CDR3 is made up of 15 amino acids. CDR1 and CDR2 from the germline V gene are SGHDN and FVKESK. V trimming: 3 bases; J trimming: 4 bases; junction bases outside the gene matches: 6. CDR3 DNA: TGTGCCAGCAGCCAGCTAGCGGGTATCGCAGATACGCAGTATTTT. Residues: CASSQLAGIADTQYF.